Listed here is a single TCR beta chain. J was trimmed by 1 base and V by 4 bases; bases with no gene match: 5. CDR1 is SGHRS and CDR2 is YFSETQ in the germline V gene. This CDR3 region has 15 residues. Seattle researchers signed up patients amid active infection and tracked them longitudinally. This sample is drawn from a study of blood T cell repertoires in COVID-19. About the study: The analysed material was cDNA or gDNA that came from T cells, B-cell-depleted T cells, or PBMCs.

Clones were read by immunoSEQ multiplex PCR, and TCRdb kept only the in-frame ones, dropping some. The sample lists some 180,000 clones, about four fifths occurring once. This clonotype originated in a woman between 40 and 50 years old with COVID-19, enrolled during active disease. The sequenced sample was peripheral blood. The chain couples TRBV5-1 to TRBJ2-3, with 8 bases matching TRBD2. The CDR3 here is CASSPRGGGTDTQYF. The CDR3 coding sequence is TGCGCCAGCAGCCCACGGGGGGGTGGCACAGATACGCAGTATTTT. The entire variable domain, with the rest obtained from reference TRBV5-1 and TRBJ2-3, is as follows: KAGVTQTPRYLIKTRGQQVTLSCSPISGHRSVSWYQQTPGQGLQFLFEYFSETQRNKGNFPGRFSGRQFSNSRSEMNVSTLELGDSALYLCASSPRGGGTDTQYFGPGTRLTVL.